Shown below are 15 T cell receptor beta chains from a single sample sequenced in a study of blood T cell repertoires in COVID-19. Clones were sequenced by immunoSEQ multiplex PCR, and TCRdb holds only the in-frame ones, with some missing. The table has around 280,000 clones, more than 85% seen once. The sequencing input was peripheral blood. The receptors stem from a man between 65 and 79 years old with acute or convalescent COVID-19.

This clone was recorded once. The CDR3: CASSTRTGDTGELFF. The CDR3 coding sequence is TGCGCCAGCAGCACCCGGACAGGGGACACCGGGGAGCTGTTTTTT. The V gene is TRBV5-1, the J gene TRBJ2-2; TRBD1 aligns across 9 bases. The V gene's germline CDR1 is SGHRS and CDR2 YFSETQ. CDR3 length: 15 residues. Trimming at V came to 4 bases and at J to 3 bases, leaving 4 bases not matched to a gene.

The chain links TRBV11-2 to TRBJ2-2; D may be TRBD2 (5 bases). The CDR3 loop spans 17 amino acids. Germline-derived CDR1 and CDR2 are SGHAT and FQNNGV. Trimming cost V 0 bases and J 1 base, with 12 bases left between them. For the CDR3, the DNA is TGTGCCAGCAGCTTAGACGCGGACTTTAGGAACACCGGGGAGCTGTTTTTT. It yields the protein CASSLDADFRNTGELFF.

The chain uses TRBV7-8 and TRBJ2-2; 13 nucleotides line up with TRBD2. The germline V gene encodes CDR1 SGHVS and CDR2 FQNEAQ. The CDR3 is made up of 20 amino acids. Germline trimming cut 3 bases from V and 4 bases from J; bases unmatched to any gene: 14. The CDR3 coding sequence is TGTGCCAGCAGCTTGGCCGGGACAGGGGGACTAGCGGGGTCCACCGGGGAGCTGTTTTTT. Protein sequence: CASSLAGTGGLAGSTGELFF.

The chain links TRBV5-1 to TRBJ2-1, with 8 positions matching TRBD1. The V gene's germline CDR1 is SGHRS and CDR2 YFSETQ. V gave up 2 bases and J gave up 8 bases; unmatched junction bases: 6. This CDR3 contains 14 residues. The CDR3 coding sequence is TGCGCCAGCAGCTTATCCCCAGGGGGCCATGAGCAGTTCTTC. Amino acid sequence: CASSLSPGGHEQFF.

The chain couples TRBV5-3 to TRBJ2-2; TRBD2 agrees at 8 bases. TRBV5-3 is flagged as an ORF with uncertain function. This CDR3 has 15 amino acids. V shed 1 base and J 3 bases; nucleotides not matched to a gene: 2. Written as DNA, the CDR3 is TGTGCCAGAAGCTTGCCGGGAGGGGACACCGGGGAGCTGTTTTTT. Translation gives CARSLPGGDTGELFF.

The V and J genes are TRBV10-2 and TRBJ1-4; D not resolved. Germline-derived CDR1 and CDR2 are WSHSY and SAAADI. The V end was cut by 0 bases, the J end by 7 bases, with 12 bases between. The CDR3 length is 15 residues. This chain's CDR3 is CASSESRGLSEKLFF. DNA of the CDR3: TGCGCCAGCAGTGAGTCTAGAGGGCTTTCTGAAAAACTGTTTTTT.

The chain joins TRBV6-1 to TRBJ1-2; tentatively, D is TRBD1 (6 bases). There are 14 residues in the CDR3. V shed 3 bases and J shed 6 bases, with 14 bases lying between them. CDR1 is MNHNS and CDR2 is SASEGT in the germline V gene. The CDR3 region is CASSERQGKDGYTF. CDR3 coding DNA: TGTGCCAGCAGTGAGCGGCAGGGGAAGGATGGCTACACCTTC.

Here the CDR3 reads CASSFLTGGDTEAFF. CDR3 sequence (DNA): TGTGCCAGCAGCTTTCTGACAGGGGGTGATACTGAAGCTTTCTTT. The chain is built from TRBV5-4 and TRBJ1-1, with 9 bases that match TRBD1. V dropped 2 bases and J dropped 5; count of bases not matched to a gene: 7. The CDR3 loop spans 15 amino acids. Germline values: CDR1 SGHNT, CDR2 YYREEE (reference sequence).

The V gene is TRBV28, the J gene TRBJ2-2, with 8 bases that match TRBD1. Trimming cost V 6 bases and J 6 bases; bases outside gene matches: 3. The CDR3 has 13 residues. From germline, CDR1 is MDHEN and CDR2 SYDVKM. Written as DNA, the CDR3 is TGTGCCAGCAGACGGACAGGGTCCGGGGAGCTGTTTTTT. Translated: CASRRTGSGELFF. Complete variable domain (other parts from reference TRBV28 and TRBJ2-2): DVKVTQSSRYLVKRTGEKVFLECVQDMDHENMFWYRQDPGLGLRLIYFSYDVKMKEKGDIPEGYSVSREKKERFSLILESASTNQTSMYLCASRRTGSGELFFGEGSRLTVL.

The gene calls are TRBV25-1 and TRBJ1-2; 9 bases map to TRBD1. CDR1 MGHDK and CDR2 SYGVNS come from the germline V gene. The CDR3 runs to 16 residues. Trimming at V came to 3 bases and at J to 4 bases, leaving 9 bases not matched to a gene. The CDR3, as DNA: TGTGCCAGCAGTGATTTGACAGGGGGAGGGCTCTATGGCTACACCTTC. Amino acids: CASSDLTGGGLYGYTF.

This chain uses TRBV5-4 with TRBJ2-1; 9 bases are a match to TRBD1. The CDR3 is 15 amino acids. J gave up 5 bases and V 5 bases, and 8 bases lay outside the gene matches. Germline V gives CDR1 SGHNT, CDR2 YYREEE (reference sequence). This CDR3 reads CASSSPGDRDNEQFF. The CDR3, as DNA: TGTGCCAGCAGTTCTCCCGGGGACAGGGACAATGAGCAGTTCTTC.

The chain couples TRBV7-2 to TRBJ2-1; D might be TRBD2 (5 bases). The CDR3 covers 13 residues. Looked up from germline, CDR1 is SGHTA and CDR2 is FQGNSA. Trimming cost V 2 bases and J 4 bases, with 6 bases left between them. Here the CDR3 reads CASSLTGYNEQFF. CDR3 nucleotide sequence: TGTGCCAGCAGCTTAACGGGGTACAATGAGCAGTTCTTC.

A single count supports this clone. The rearrangement uses TRBV28 and TRBJ1-2; 7 nucleotides agree with TRBD1. Germline CDR1 and CDR2: MDHEN and SYDVKM. With 6 bases clipped from V and 3 bases from J, the junction kept 7 bases outside the gene matches. This CDR3 comprises 14 residues. The CDR3 sequence is CASRHGQVYYGYTF. The CDR3, as DNA: TGTGCCAGCAGACACGGACAGGTATACTATGGCTACACCTTC.

This chain connects TRBV4-2 to TRBJ2-3; 10 bases are shared with TRBD2. Germline CDR1 is LGHNA and CDR2 is YNFKEQ. The trim removed 3 bases at V and 7 bases at J, leaving 7 bases unmatched. This CDR3 comprises 15 residues. The DNA for the CDR3 is TGTGCCAGCAGCCAGCCAGCGGGGGGGCGAAATACGCAGTATTTT. This codes for CASSQPAGGRNTQYF.

This clone showed up just a few times. The chain combines TRBV20-1 with TRBJ1-2, with 10 bases matching TRBD1. The CDR3 totals 15 residues. V dropped 3 bases and J dropped 3; count of bases not matched to a gene: 7. CDR1 DFQATT and CDR2 SNEGSKA come from the germline V gene (reference sequence). CDR3 DNA: TGCAGTGCTAGTCCCTTGGACAGGGGGGACTATGGCTACACCTTC. This translates into CSASPLDRGDYGYTF.